Presented here are 15 T cell receptor beta chains from one specimen sequenced in a study of blood T cell repertoires in COVID-19. Sequenced by immunoSEQ multiplex PCR; TCRdb stores in-frame clones only, minus some. The table lists about 200,000 clones, around 86% of them singletons, with roughly 4.2% in the top ten. Sequencing used peripheral blood. The receptors stem from a man aged 50 or older with acute or convalescent COVID-19.

The gene calls are TRBV19 and TRBJ1-1, with D maybe TRBD1 (5 bases). The length of the CDR3 is 14 residues. Germline V gives CDR1 LNHDA, CDR2 SQIVND (reference sequence). Deletions cut 5 bases from V and 7 bases from J, with 17 bases between. The CDR3: CASSGGQGKYEAFF. In DNA form, the CDR3 reads TGTGCCAGTAGTGGTGGACAAGGGAAATATGAAGCTTTCTTT.

The chain uses TRBV7-2 and TRBJ1-2, with no clear D. The CDR3 is 14 amino acids. The germline V gene encodes CDR1 SGHTA and CDR2 FQGNSA. The V end lost 1 base, the J end lost 4 bases, and 10 bases lay between the germline ends. CDR3 nucleotide sequence: TGTGCCAGCAGCTTAGGGTTAACAAGCTATGGCTACACCTTC. Translated: CASSLGLTSYGYTF.

This clone was detected once. V and J are TRBV9 and TRBJ1-2; 12 positions match TRBD1. CDR1 is SGDLS and CDR2 is YYNGEE in the germline V gene. Losses at the gene ends were 0 bases for V and 4 bases for J; bases not matched to a gene: 1. There are 15 residues in the CDR3. The DNA of the CDR3 is TGTGCCAGCAGCGTAGTGGGACAGGGGGCCTATGGCTACACCTTC. This encodes CASSVVGQGAYGYTF.

This clone turned up a few times. V gene TRBV29-1 combines with J gene TRBJ1-2; D possibly corresponds to TRBD1 (5 bases). The CDR3 runs to 15 residues. V lost 3 bases and J 1 base, leaving 15 bases between the germline ends. Germline V gives CDR1 SQVTM, CDR2 ANQGSEA. CDR3 amino acids: CSVDKGLSLNYGYTF. CDR3 in DNA: TGCAGCGTTGACAAGGGACTTTCCCTTAACTATGGCTACACCTTC. Supplemented by reference TRBV29-1 and TRBJ1-2, the full variable domain reads SAVISQKPSRDICQRGTSLTIQCQVDSQVTMMFWYRQQPGQSLTLIATANQGSEATYESGFVIDKFPISRPNLTFSTLTVSNMSPEDSSIYLCSVDKGLSLNYGYTFGSGTRLTVV.

This chain links TRBV18 with TRBJ1-2; a possible D gene is TRBD1 (6 bases). The germline V gene encodes CDR1 KGHSH and CDR2 LQKENI. This CDR3 is built from 14 residues. The V and J ends lost 3 bases and 3 bases respectively, with 11 bases between them. CDR3 coding DNA: TGTGCCAGCTCACCGGGGACATCCGACTATGGCTACACCTTC. It codes for CASSPGTSDYGYTF.

This clone has a single count. The gene calls are TRBV18 and TRBJ1-1, with D unresolved. V was clipped by 1 base and J by 3 bases, with 12 bases between them. Germline assignment: CDR1 KGHSH and CDR2 LQKENI. The CDR3 contains 15 residues. This chain's CDR3 is CASSPQGGSDTEAFF. As DNA, the CDR3 is TGTGCCAGCTCACCACAGGGAGGCTCTGACACTGAAGCTTTCTTT. Together with reference TRBV18 and TRBJ1-1, the CDR3 gives the full variable domain: NAGVMQNPRHLVRRRGQEARLRCSPMKGHSHVYWYRQLPEEGLKFMVYLQKENIIDESGMPKERFSAEFPKEGPSILRIQQVVRGDSAAYFCASSPQGGSDTEAFFGQGTRLTVV.

The V gene is TRBV2, the J gene TRBJ2-3; D is ambiguous. The CDR3 consists of 17 residues. Trimming shortened V by 3 bases and J by 2 bases, and 18 bases separated the two germline ends. CDR1 is SNHLY and CDR2 is FYNNEI in the germline V gene. The CDR3 region is CASSDGSSTSITDTQYF. The CDR3 DNA reads TGTGCCAGCAGTGATGGCAGTTCCACCTCGATCACAGATACGCAGTATTTT.

The CDR3 DNA reads TGTGCCAGCAGCCCCTGGGAGGGGGGCGTGTACGAGCAGTACTTC. Translation gives CASSPWEGGVYEQYF. The rearrangement links TRBV11-2 to TRBJ2-7, with D possibly being TRBD2 (7 bases). Looked up from germline, CDR1 is SGHAT and CDR2 is FQNNGV. CDR3 length: 15 amino acids. V was shortened by 5 bases and J by 4 bases, with 18 bases between the two germline ends. The full variable domain, in which reference TRBV11-2 and TRBJ2-7 provide the parts outside the CDR3, is EAGVAQSPRYKIIEKRQSVAFWCNPISGHATLYWYQQILGQGPKLLIQFQNNGVVDDSQLPKDRFSAERLKGVDSTLKIQPAKLEDSAVYLCASSPWEGGVYEQYFGPGTRLTVT.

The chain employs TRBV2 and TRBJ1-5; D not resolved. Trimming pared 2 bases from V and 1 base from J, leaving 6 bases between. This CDR3 region has 14 residues. Germline V lookup: CDR1 SNHLY, CDR2 FYNNEI. For the CDR3, the DNA is TGTGCCAGCAGTGAAACTACGAGCAATCAGCCCCAGCATTTT. This gives the protein CASSETTSNQPQHF.

The chain is built from TRBV10-1 and TRBJ1-5, with D possibly matching TRBD1 (5 bases). This CDR3 is 14 amino acids long. From germline, CDR1 is WNHNN and CDR2 SYGVQD (reference sequence). Trimming stripped 4 bases from V and 3 bases from J, with 10 bases between. CDR3 nucleotides: TGCGCCAGCAGTGCGGGAGGGGACAATCAGCCCCAGCATTTT. It encodes CASSAGGDNQPQHF.

A note on this clone: Other DNA sequences in this sample translate to the same CDR3. This chain uses TRBV19 with TRBJ1-2, with a weak D call TRBD1 (6 bases). CDR1 is LNHDA and CDR2 is SQIVND in the germline V gene (reference sequence). The CDR3 runs to 13 residues. The V end was cut by 7 bases, the J end by 7 bases, with 16 bases between. DNA of the CDR3: TGTGCCAGTACCCCCCGGGGGGGGCTTGGCTACACCTTC. Translating gives CASTPRGGLGYTF.

Notes on this clone: This sample includes further DNA sequences coding for the same CDR3. This chain connects TRBV30 to TRBJ1-1; no clear D. With 0 bases removed from V and 2 bases from J, the gap between germline ends came to 7 bases. The CDR3 runs 13 residues. Germline-derived CDR1 and CDR2 are GTSNPN and SVGIG (reference sequence). The CDR3 region is CAWSVRDNTEAFF. The CDR3 DNA sequence: TGTGCCTGGAGTGTACGGGATAACACTGAAGCTTTCTTT.

The chain has TRBV5-6 and TRBJ1-2, with D hard to call. This CDR3 has 15 amino acids. Trimming took off 4 bases at V and 7 bases at J, with 20 bases between the two ends. Looked up from germline, CDR1 is SGHDT and CDR2 is YYEEEE. The CDR3 sequence: CASSVPGQGRGGYTF. DNA of the CDR3: TGTGCCAGCAGCGTACCGGGCCAAGGGAGAGGTGGCTACACCTTC.

The rearrangement uses TRBV5-4 and TRBJ2-1; D possibly corresponds to TRBD2 (7 bases). V lost 4 bases, J lost 0 bases, and 11 bases lay in between. This CDR3 has 15 residues. The V gene's germline CDR1 is SGHNT and CDR2 YYREEE (reference sequence). In nucleotides, the CDR3 is TGTGCCAGCAGCGGGGGGGCCAGCTCCTACAATGAGCAGTTCTTC. Translation: CASSGGASSYNEQFF.

The rearrangement joins TRBV10-1 to TRBJ1-1, with D perhaps TRBD1 (6 bases). V was clipped by 2 bases and J by 0 bases, with 22 bases between them. The germline V gene encodes CDR1 WNHNN and CDR2 SYGVQD (reference sequence). The CDR3 runs 19 residues. As DNA, the CDR3 is TGCGCCAGCAGTGAGAATAAACAGGACAGCTCTTTCCTGAACACTGAAGCTTTCTTT. Translated, it gives CASSENKQDSSFLNTEAFF.